These 27 T cell receptor beta chains were sequenced from one sample in a study of neoadjuvant anti-PD-1 for oral cavity cancer. Regarding time point: after neoadjuvant nivolumab, at surgical resection. Repertoires were generated with immunoSEQ multiplex PCR, while TCRdb's copy carries only in-frame clones and drops some. The repertoire holds 9,500 to 15,000 clones, with 60% to 85% as singletons. Sequences were derived from PBMCs, sampled after nivolumab (anti-PD-1) treatment. The receptors derive from a person aged 40-85 years with oral cavity squamous cell carcinoma.

The chain combines TRBV9 with TRBJ2-4, with D perhaps matching TRBD1 (6 bases). Per germline, CDR1 SGDLS and CDR2 YYNGEE. CDR3 length: 16 residues. Trimming removed 4 bases at V and 5 bases at J, with 19 bases between. DNA for the CDR3: TGTGCCAGCAGCCCCGACAGCTGGGGGCTGCAAAACATTCAGTACTTC. This gives the protein CASSPDSWGLQNIQYF.

The chain employs TRBV5-1 and TRBJ2-2; 8 bases line up with TRBD1. The CDR3 has 15 amino acids. The germline CDR1 and CDR2 sequences are SGHRS and YFSETQ. J lost 4 bases, V lost 0 bases, and 2 bases had no gene match. The CDR3 nucleotides are TGCGCCAGCAGCTTGGTACAGGGGGGCACCGGGGAGCTGTTTTTT. Protein: CASSLVQGGTGELFF.

The chain joins TRBV7-6 to TRBJ2-7; D possibly corresponds to TRBD1 (6 bases). This CDR3 is built from 13 residues. Trimming took 5 bases from V and 3 from J, leaving 11 bases between them. The germline CDR1 and CDR2 sequences are SGHVS and FNYEAQ. The CDR3 DNA reads TGTGCCAGCAGCCTAGGACAGTACTACGAGCAGTACTTC. It codes for CASSLGQYYEQYF.

This clone has only a few counts. CDR3 residues: CSVESGWSGANVLTF. For the CDR3, the DNA is TGCAGCGTTGAATCAGGGTGGTCTGGGGCCAACGTCCTGACTTTC. The rearrangement links TRBV29-1 to TRBJ2-6; D is perhaps TRBD1 (5 bases). CDR3 length: 15 amino acids. Germline V CDR1 and CDR2: SQVTM, ANQGSEA. With 2 bases removed from V and 1 base from J, the gap between germline ends came to 9 bases.

There are a few counts of this clone. Here the CDR3 DNA reads TGTGCCAGCACCCGGACAGGGGCGGGAAACATTCAGTACTTC. Protein sequence: CASTRTGAGNIQYF. The V and J genes are TRBV6-1 and TRBJ2-4; 9 bases agree with TRBD1. The CDR3 is 14 amino acids. Trimming took 7 bases from V and 6 from J; bases not matched to a gene: 7. CDR1 and CDR2 from the germline V gene are MNHNS and SASEGT.

Only one count was recorded for this clone. The chain is built from TRBV2 and TRBJ2-2; D is undetermined. With 7 bases removed from V and 1 base from J, the gap between germline ends came to 13 bases. The CDR3 runs to 15 residues. Germline values: CDR1 SNHLY, CDR2 FYNNEI. The CDR3 bases are TGTGCCAGCACCCCATACGCCGTGAACACCGGGGAGCTGTTTTTT. It encodes CASTPYAVNTGELFF.

The chain recombines TRBV29-1 with TRBJ2-3; 12 nucleotides agree with TRBD2. CDR3 length equals 15 residues. Looked up from germline, CDR1 is SQVTM and CDR2 is ANQGSEA. The V segment lost 7 bases and the J segment 2 bases; nucleotides outside the gene matches: 7. In DNA form, the CDR3 reads TGCAGCGCCCTCGGACTAGCGGGATTCACAGATACGCAGTATTTT. Translated: CSALGLAGFTDTQYF.

V usage is TRBV4-1 and J usage is TRBJ2-7; possible D gene TRBD2, 5 bases. The germline V gene encodes CDR1 MGHRA and CDR2 YSYEKL. Trimming removed 4 bases from V and 0 bases from J, with 10 bases in between. This CDR3 is built from 14 residues. This chain's CDR3 is CASSLAGDSYEQYF. The CDR3 nucleotides are TGCGCCAGCAGCCTCGCCGGGGACTCCTACGAGCAGTACTTC.

The chain employs TRBV21-1 and TRBJ1-2; no DNA check was done on the table's D call, TRBD1. TRBV21-1 is a listed pseudogene. The CDR3 consists of 13 residues. The CDR3 region is CASSKDRGGGYTF. DNA for the CDR3: TGTGCCAGCAGCAAAGACAGGGGTGGCGGCTACACCTTC.

The chain combines TRBV5-1 with TRBJ2-2; 7 nucleotides line up with TRBD1. Germline lookup yields CDR1 SGHRS and CDR2 YFSETQ. Unmatched junction bases numbered 4, after V lost 1 base and J lost 4 bases. There are 15 residues in the CDR3. Written as DNA, the CDR3 is TGCGCCAGCAGCTTGTCCCGGGACAGCACCGGGGAGCTGTTTTTT. Encoded protein: CASSLSRDSTGELFF.

The J gene is TRBJ1-2, the V gene TRBV7-9; no reliable D call. The CDR3 sequence is 13 residues long. Germline V gives CDR1 SEHNR, CDR2 FQNEAQ (reference sequence). V lost 5 bases and J 4 bases, leaving 11 bases between the germline ends. This CDR3 is CASSTRLFYGYTF. The DNA for the CDR3 is TGTGCCAGCAGCACCCGATTGTTCTATGGCTACACCTTC.

This chain joins TRBV13 and TRBJ2-2; 7 bases agree with TRBD2. Germline V gene data show CDR1 as PRHDT and CDR2 as FYEKMQ (reference sequence). J lost 2 bases, V lost 5 bases, and 8 bases had no gene match. The length of the CDR3 is 16 residues. This CDR3 is CASSRSSGVNTGELFF. CDR3 in DNA: TGTGCCAGCAGCCGGTCAAGCGGGGTCAACACCGGGGAGCTGTTTTTT.

This rearrangement joins TRBV4-2 to TRBJ1-2; 7 bases match TRBD1. The CDR3 extends over 14 amino acids. Germline loops: CDR1 LGHNA, CDR2 YNFKEQ. The V and J ends lost 0 bases and 5 bases, in that order; junction bases with no gene match: 3. The CDR3 nucleotides read TGTGCCAGCAGCCAAGAGCACAGGGGATATGGCTACACCTTC. Translating it yields CASSQEHRGYGYTF.

The chain carries TRBV19 and TRBJ1-4, with D possibly matching TRBD1 (5 bases). CDR3 length equals 14 residues. Germline V lookup: CDR1 LNHDA, CDR2 SQIVND (reference sequence). With 6 bases removed from V and 1 base from J, the gap between germline ends came to 9 bases. The CDR3: CASRDGGTNEKLFF. The CDR3, as DNA: TGTGCCAGTAGGGACGGGGGAACTAATGAAAAACTGTTTTTT.

The rearrangement uses TRBV6-5 and TRBJ1-1; D is uncertain. CDR1 and CDR2 (germline): MNHEY, SVGAGI. The length of the CDR3 is 15 residues. Trimming removed 0 bases at V and 0 bases at J, with 8 bases between. The CDR3 spells CASSYSGRMNTEAFF. In DNA form, the CDR3 reads TGTGCCAGCAGTTACTCAGGACGGATGAACACTGAAGCTTTCTTT.

This chain joins TRBV5-4 and TRBJ2-5; unclear D gene. CDR3 length: 15 residues. CDR1 SGHNT and CDR2 YYREEE come from the germline V gene (reference sequence). With 0 bases removed from V and 1 base from J, the gap between germline ends came to 10 bases. CDR3: CASSLGDRVQETQYF. The CDR3 DNA sequence: TGTGCCAGCAGCTTGGGCGATAGGGTCCAAGAGACCCAGTACTTC.

The rearrangement uses TRBV5-6 and TRBJ1-2; no firm D call. There are 13 residues in the CDR3. Germline V gene data show CDR1 as SGHDT and CDR2 as YYEEEE. V was cut by 2 bases and J by 1 base, with 6 bases left in between. This chain's CDR3 is CASSLTDNYGYTF. The CDR3 coding sequence is TGTGCCAGCAGCTTAACAGATAACTATGGCTACACCTTC.

There are a few counts of this clone. The chain employs TRBV11-1 and TRBJ2-7, with 10 positions matching TRBD2. Germline CDR1 is SGHAT and CDR2 is FQDESV (reference sequence). The CDR3 sequence is 14 residues long. After removal of 3 bases from V and 4 bases from J, the junction contained 3 bases not matched to a gene. Written as DNA, the CDR3 is TGTGCCAGCAGCTTGGCTAGCGGGAGATACGAGCAGTACTTC. This codes for CASSLASGRYEQYF. Based on the CDR3 plus reference TRBV11-1 and TRBJ2-7, the full variable domain is EAEVAQSPRYKITEKSQAVAFWCDPISGHATLYWYRQILGQGPELLVQFQDESVVDDSQLPKDRFSAERLKGVDSTLKIQPAELGDSAMYLCASSLASGRYEQYFGPGTRLTVT.

This clone was found a few times. The chain is built from TRBV10-1 and TRBJ2-7; 8 bases align to TRBD2. CDR1 and CDR2 from the germline V gene are WNHNN and SYGVQD (reference sequence). This CDR3 is 14 amino acids long. The ends lost 4 bases at V and 4 bases at J; junction bases unmatched: 6. CDR3 DNA: TGCGCCAGCAGTGCCGGACTAGCCGGTTACGAGCAGTACTTC. Translated: CASSAGLAGYEQYF.

The rearrangement joins TRBV28 to TRBJ2-1; D is uncertain. Germline-derived CDR1 and CDR2 are MDHEN and SYDVKM. Trimming removed 6 bases from V and 5 bases from J, with 20 bases in between. The CDR3 consists of 16 residues. The CDR3 sequence is CASSQRTLTYHNEQFF. CDR3 coding DNA: TGTGCCAGCAGCCAAAGGACCCTAACTTACCACAATGAGCAGTTCTTC. Filled out from reference TRBV28 and TRBJ2-1, the complete variable domain reads DVKVTQSSRYLVKRTGEKVFLECVQDMDHENMFWYRQDPGLGLRLIYFSYDVKMKEKGDIPEGYSVSREKKERFSLILESASTNQTSMYLCASSQRTLTYHNEQFFGPGTRLTVL.

This clone was observed a few times. The chain recombines TRBV5-1 with TRBJ1-1; D gene uncertain. Germline V gene sequence: CDR1 SGHRS, CDR2 YFSETQ. V dropped 0 bases and J dropped 3 bases, with 15 bases sitting between them. This CDR3 is built from 16 residues. The chain's CDR3 is CASSLESTGGYTEAFF. The CDR3, as DNA: TGCGCCAGCAGCTTGGAATCAACGGGAGGGTACACTGAAGCTTTCTTT. The full variable domain, rest sourced from reference TRBV5-1 and TRBJ1-1, is KAGVTQTPRYLIKTRGQQVTLSCSPISGHRSVSWYQQTPGQGLQFLFEYFSETQRNKGNFPGRFSGRQFSNSRSEMNVSTLELGDSALYLCASSLESTGGYTEAFFGQGTRLTVV.

The chain links TRBV6-5 to TRBJ1-1; 7 positions agree with TRBD1. V was clipped by 2 bases and J by 2 bases; unmatched bases: 2. This CDR3 is 14 amino acids long. Per the germline V gene, CDR1 is MNHEY and CDR2 is SVGAGI. In nucleotides, the CDR3 is TGTGCCAGCAGTTACAAGGGGGCAAACACTGAAGCTTTCTTT. Translation gives CASSYKGANTEAFF.

The chain couples TRBV2 to TRBJ2-5; 7 bases map to TRBD2. Trimming cost V 4 bases and J 1 base; bases outside gene matches: 3. CDR3 length: 14 residues. Germline V gene lookup returns CDR1 SNHLY and CDR2 FYNNEI. The chain's CDR3 is CASSGPSGQETQYF. The CDR3 region has the DNA TGTGCCAGCAGTGGGCCTAGCGGCCAAGAGACCCAGTACTTC.

CDR3: CASSESQGTTDTQYF. The CDR3 nucleotides are TGTGCCAGCAGTGAGTCACAGGGGACAACAGATACGCAGTATTTT. V and J are TRBV6-1 and TRBJ2-3, with TRBD1 matching over 7 bases. This CDR3 is 15 amino acids long. The V and J ends lost 3 bases and 3 bases, in that order; junction bases with no gene match: 6. Germline V gene lookup returns CDR1 MNHNS and CDR2 SASEGT.

CDR3 sequence: CASSLGRPPFDRGYTF. The CDR3 nucleotides are TGTGCCAGCAGCTTAGGGAGACCCCCCTTTGATAGAGGCTACACCTTC. This chain joins TRBV7-8 and TRBJ1-2, with unresolved D. The CDR3 is 16 residues long. V lost 1 base and J 8 bases, leaving 20 bases between the germline ends. Germline lookup yields CDR1 SGHVS and CDR2 FQNEAQ.

CDR3 DNA sequence: TGTGCCAGCAGCCCGGGACAGACCTACGAGCAGTACTTC. Encoded protein: CASSPGQTYEQYF. The chain employs TRBV7-8 and TRBJ2-7; 7 bases match TRBD1. There are 13 residues in the CDR3. The V gene's germline CDR1 is SGHVS and CDR2 FQNEAQ. V lost 5 bases to trimming and J lost 2 bases; unmatched junction nucleotides: 3.

This chain uses TRBV5-1 with TRBJ2-5; D gene unclear. The germline gives CDR1 SGHRS, CDR2 YFSETQ. The CDR3 consists of 15 residues. V was trimmed by 3 bases and J by 4 bases, leaving 16 bases between them. CDR3: CASSSGPGSGETQYF. For the CDR3, the DNA is TGCGCCAGCAGCTCGGGCCCGGGCTCGGGAGAGACCCAGTACTTC.